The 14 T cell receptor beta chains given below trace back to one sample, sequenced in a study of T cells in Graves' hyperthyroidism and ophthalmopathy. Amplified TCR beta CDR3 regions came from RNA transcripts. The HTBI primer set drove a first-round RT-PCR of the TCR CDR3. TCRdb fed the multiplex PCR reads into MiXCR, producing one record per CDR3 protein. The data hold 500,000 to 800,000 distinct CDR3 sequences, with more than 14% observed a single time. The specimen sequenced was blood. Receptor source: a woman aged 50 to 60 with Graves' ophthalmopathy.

The CDR3 loop is CASSFGIRDEKLFF. The CDR3 DNA is TGCGCCAGCAGCTTCGGGATTCGTGACGAAAAACTGTTTTTT. The J gene is TRBJ1-4, the V gene TRBV5-1; D gene ambiguous. Deletions cut 2 bases from V and 8 bases from J, with 13 bases between. This CDR3 comprises 14 residues. From germline, CDR1 is SGHRS and CDR2 YFSETQ.

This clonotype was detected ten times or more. In DNA form, the CDR3 reads TGCAGTGCTAGGACTAGCCGCACAGATACGCAGTATTTT. Translation: CSARTSRTDTQYF. The V call is TRBV20-1, the J call TRBJ2-3; 7 nucleotides line up with TRBD2. The ends lost 3 bases at V and 1 base at J; junction bases unmatched: 1. This CDR3 has 13 amino acids. CDR1 is DFQATT and CDR2 is SNEGSKA in the germline V gene (reference sequence).

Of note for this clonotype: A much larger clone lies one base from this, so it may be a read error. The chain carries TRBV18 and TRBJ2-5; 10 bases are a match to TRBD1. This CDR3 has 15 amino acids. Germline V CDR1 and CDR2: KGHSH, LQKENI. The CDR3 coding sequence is TGTGCCAGCTCACCCCGGACAGGGGGGGTAGAGACCCAGCACTTC. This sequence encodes CASSPRTGGVETQHF. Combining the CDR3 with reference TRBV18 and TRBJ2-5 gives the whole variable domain NAGVMQNPRHLVRRRGQEARLRCSPMKGHSHVYWYRQLPEEGLKFMVYLQKENIIDESGMPKERFSAEFPKEGPSILRIQQVVRGDSAAYFCASSPRTGGVETQHFGPGTRLLVL.

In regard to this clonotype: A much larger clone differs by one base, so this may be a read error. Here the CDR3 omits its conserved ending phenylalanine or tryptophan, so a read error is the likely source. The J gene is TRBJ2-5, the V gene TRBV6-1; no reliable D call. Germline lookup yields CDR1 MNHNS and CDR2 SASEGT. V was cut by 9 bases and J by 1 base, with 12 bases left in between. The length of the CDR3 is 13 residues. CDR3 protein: CASLSVGQETQYL. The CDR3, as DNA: TGTGCCAGTTTATCTGTGGGCCAAGAGACCCAGTACCTC.

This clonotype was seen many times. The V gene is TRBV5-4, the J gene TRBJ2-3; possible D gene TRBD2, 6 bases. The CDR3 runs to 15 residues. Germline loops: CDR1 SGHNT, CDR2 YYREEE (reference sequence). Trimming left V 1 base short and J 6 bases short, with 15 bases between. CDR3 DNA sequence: TGTGCCAGCAGCTTGTTTAGGACTATATCTGATACGCAGTATTTT. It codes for CASSLFRTISDTQYF.

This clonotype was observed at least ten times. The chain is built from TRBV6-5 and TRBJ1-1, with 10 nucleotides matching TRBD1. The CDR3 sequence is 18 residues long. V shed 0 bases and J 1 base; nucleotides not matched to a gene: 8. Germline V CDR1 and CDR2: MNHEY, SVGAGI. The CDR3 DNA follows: TGTGCCAGCAGTTACTCTGGGACAGGGGTTGTAGCGAACACTGAAGCTTTCTTT. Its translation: CASSYSGTGVVANTEAFF.

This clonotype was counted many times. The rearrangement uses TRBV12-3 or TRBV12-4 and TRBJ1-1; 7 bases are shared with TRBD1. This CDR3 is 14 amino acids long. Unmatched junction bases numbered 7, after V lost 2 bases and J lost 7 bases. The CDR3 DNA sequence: TGTGCCAGCAGTTTATGGGACAGCAGTTTTGAAGCTTTCTTT. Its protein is CASSLWDSSFEAFF.

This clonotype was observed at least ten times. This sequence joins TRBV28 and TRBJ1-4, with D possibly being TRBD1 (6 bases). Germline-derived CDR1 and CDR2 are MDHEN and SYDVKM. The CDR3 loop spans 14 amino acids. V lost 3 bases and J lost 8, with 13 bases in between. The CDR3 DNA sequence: TGTGCCAGCAGTTTCGGTGAGGGGGTGGAAAAACTGTTTTTT. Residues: CASSFGEGVEKLFF.

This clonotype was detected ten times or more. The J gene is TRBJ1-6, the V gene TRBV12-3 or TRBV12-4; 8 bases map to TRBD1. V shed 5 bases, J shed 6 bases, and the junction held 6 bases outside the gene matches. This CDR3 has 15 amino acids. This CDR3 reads CASSASRGPNSPLHF. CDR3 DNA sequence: TGTGCCAGCAGTGCGTCCAGGGGGCCTAATTCACCCCTCCACTTT.

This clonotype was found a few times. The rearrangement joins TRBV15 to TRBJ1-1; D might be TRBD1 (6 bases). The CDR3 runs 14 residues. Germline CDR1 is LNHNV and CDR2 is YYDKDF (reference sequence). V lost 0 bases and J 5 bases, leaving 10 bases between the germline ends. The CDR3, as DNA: TGTGCCACCAGCAGAGACACAGGGAGGACTGAAGCTTTCTTT. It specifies CATSRDTGRTEAFF. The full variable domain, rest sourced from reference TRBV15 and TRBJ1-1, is DAMVIQNPRYQVTQFGKPVTLSCSQTLNHNVMYWYQQKSSQAPKLLFHYYDKDFNNEADTPDNFQSRRPNTSFCFLDIRSPGLGDTAMYLCATSRDTGRTEAFFGQGTRLTVV.

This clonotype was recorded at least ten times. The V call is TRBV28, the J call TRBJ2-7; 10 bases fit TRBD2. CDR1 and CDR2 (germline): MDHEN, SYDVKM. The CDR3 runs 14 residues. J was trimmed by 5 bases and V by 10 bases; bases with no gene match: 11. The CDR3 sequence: CATSSGRAFDEQYF. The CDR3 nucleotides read TGTGCCACTTCGAGCGGGAGGGCGTTCGACGAGCAGTACTTC.

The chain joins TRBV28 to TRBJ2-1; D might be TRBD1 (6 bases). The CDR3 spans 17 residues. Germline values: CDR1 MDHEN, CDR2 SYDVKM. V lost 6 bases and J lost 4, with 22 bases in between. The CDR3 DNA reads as TGTGCCAGCAGGAGCAGGGGTCTGGGGGAGACTTACAATGAGCAGTTCTTC. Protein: CASRSRGLGETYNEQFF.

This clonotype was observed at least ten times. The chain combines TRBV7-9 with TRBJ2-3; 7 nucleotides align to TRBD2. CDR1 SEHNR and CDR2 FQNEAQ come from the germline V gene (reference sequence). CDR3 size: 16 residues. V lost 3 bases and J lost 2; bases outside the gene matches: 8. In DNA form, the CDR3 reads TGTGCCAGCAGCTTTACTAGCGAGTCCCTCACAGATACGCAGTATTTT. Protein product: CASSFTSESLTDTQYF.

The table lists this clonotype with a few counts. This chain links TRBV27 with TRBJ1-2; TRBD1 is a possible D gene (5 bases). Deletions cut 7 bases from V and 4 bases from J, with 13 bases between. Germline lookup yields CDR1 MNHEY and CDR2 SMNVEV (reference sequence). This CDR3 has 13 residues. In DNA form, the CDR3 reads TGTGCCAGCAAACGCGACGGGACCTATGGCTACACCTTC. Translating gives CASKRDGTYGYTF.